The 25 T cell receptor beta chains below were found in one sample sequenced in a study of blood T cell repertoires in COVID-19. Profiling relied on immunoSEQ multiplex PCR, and the TCRdb table lists in-frame clones only, not all of them. The repertoire has under 200,000 clones, under 85% of them found once; the top ten carry 7.5% to 10%. Sequencing was carried out using peripheral blood. The receptors stem from a woman of 80 years or more with acute or convalescent COVID-19.

This chain connects TRBV7-2 to TRBJ2-5; TRBD2 might be the D (6 bases). CDR3 length: 13 amino acids. CDR1 is SGHTA and CDR2 is FQGNSA in the germline V gene. The V end lost 5 bases, the J end lost 7 bases, and 14 bases lay between the germline ends. The CDR3 DNA is TGTGCCAGCAGCCCTTCGGGGGTTGGGACCCAGTACTTC. It translates to CASSPSGVGTQYF.

The chain joins TRBV29-1 to TRBJ1-2; the D gene is possibly TRBD1 (5 bases). Germline-derived CDR1 and CDR2 are SQVTM and ANQGSEA. The CDR3 extends over 13 amino acids. V was trimmed by 3 bases and J by 2 bases, leaving 10 bases between them. The CDR3 bases are TGCAGCGTTGACCAGACAGAAAACTATGGCTACACCTTC. Residues: CSVDQTENYGYTF.

The chain carries TRBV19 and TRBJ2-4; D might be TRBD1 (6 bases). V lost 5 bases and J lost 11, with 16 bases in between. In germline, CDR1 is LNHDA, CDR2 SQIVND (reference sequence). The CDR3 consists of 13 residues. CDR3 sequence: CASSDTGRRVQYF. Written as DNA, the CDR3 is TGTGCCAGTAGTGATACAGGGCGAAGGGTTCAGTACTTC.

The J gene is TRBJ2-7, the V gene TRBV19; TRBD1 matches at 10 bases. This CDR3 region has 14 residues. The V gene's germline CDR1 is LNHDA and CDR2 SQIVND (reference sequence). V lost 5 bases to trimming and J lost 3 bases; unmatched junction nucleotides: 4. The CDR3 DNA sequence: TGTGCCAGTAGTTCCGGACAGGGGGGCTACGAGCAGTACTTC. Protein product: CASSSGQGGYEQYF.

The gene calls are TRBV7-2 and TRBJ1-2; perhaps TRBD1 as D (6 bases). V shed 5 bases and J shed 3 bases, with 16 bases lying between them. The CDR3 has 15 amino acids. Germline V gene sequence: CDR1 SGHTA, CDR2 FQGNSA. The CDR3 loop reads CASSPGGRADYGYTF. The CDR3 DNA sequence: TGTGCCAGCAGCCCGGGGGGCAGGGCGGACTATGGCTACACCTTC.

The gene calls are TRBV27 and TRBJ1-6; no definite D call. The V gene's germline CDR1 is MNHEY and CDR2 SMNVEV (reference sequence). This CDR3 is built from 15 residues. V lost 8 bases and J 7 bases, leaving 18 bases between the germline ends. In nucleotides, the CDR3 is TGTGCCAGCCGCAGTTGGCAGGTCGACAATTCACCCCTCCACTTT. Its translation: CASRSWQVDNSPLHF.

CDR3 sequence: CASSYSGLTGANVLTF. The CDR3 DNA reads as TGTGCCAGCAGTTACTCGGGCTTGACTGGGGCCAACGTCCTGACTTTC. The chain couples TRBV6-5 to TRBJ2-6; D remains ambiguous. In germline, CDR1 is MNHEY, CDR2 SVGAGI. This CDR3 has 16 residues. Trimming took 0 bases from V and 2 from J, leaving 8 bases between them.

The chain links TRBV7-8 to TRBJ1-3, with TRBD1 as a possible D gene (5 bases). CDR1 and CDR2 (germline): SGHVS, FQNEAQ. V was cut by 5 bases and J by 3 bases, with 14 bases left in between. There are 15 residues in the CDR3. The CDR3 loop reads CASSTRRGVGNTIYF. CDR3 coding DNA: TGTGCCAGCAGCACCCGAAGGGGCGTTGGAAACACCATATATTTT.

The chain uses TRBV5-1 and TRBJ2-5; no reliable D call. Germline CDR1 and CDR2: SGHRS and YFSETQ. The CDR3 has 13 residues. V lost 1 base and J 2 bases, leaving 6 bases between the germline ends. As DNA, the CDR3 is TGCGCCAGCAGCTTGTGGCCTCAAGAGACCCAGTACTTC. Translation gives CASSLWPQETQYF.

The chain employs TRBV6-1 and TRBJ1-5; TRBD1 matches 8 bases. CDR1 is MNHNS, CDR2 SASEGT, per germline. This CDR3 region has 13 residues. V lost 3 bases, J lost 7 bases, and 2 bases stayed unmatched. CDR3 sequence: CASSEDREQPQHF. The DNA for the CDR3 is TGTGCCAGCAGTGAGGACAGGGAACAGCCCCAGCATTTT.

The genes are TRBV5-1 and TRBJ2-3, with D tentatively TRBD1 (5 bases). V was trimmed by 5 bases and J by 5 bases, leaving 18 bases between them. Germline loops: CDR1 SGHRS, CDR2 YFSETQ. The CDR3 sequence is 15 residues long. CDR3 in amino acids: CASSRDRAGKDTQYF. The CDR3 region has the DNA TGCGCCAGCAGTCGCGACCGGGCAGGGAAAGATACGCAGTATTTT.

The rearrangement links TRBV20-1 to TRBJ1-4; possible D gene TRBD1, 6 bases. Germline assignment: CDR1 DFQATT and CDR2 SNEGSKA (reference sequence). Trimming pared 3 bases from V and 8 bases from J, leaving 19 bases between. The CDR3 is made up of 15 amino acids. CDR3 sequence: CSASDRKALREKLFF. The CDR3 nucleotides read TGCAGTGCTAGTGACAGGAAAGCCCTCAGGGAAAAACTGTTTTTT.

V and J are TRBV5-5 and TRBJ1-5, with D maybe TRBD1 (5 bases). Per germline, CDR1 SGHKS and CDR2 YYEKEE (reference sequence). The CDR3 consists of 15 residues. Trimming cost V 0 bases and J 4 bases, with 11 bases left between them. The CDR3 loop is CASSLAGVRNQPQHF. The CDR3 nucleotides read TGTGCCAGCAGCTTGGCGGGGGTCAGAAATCAGCCCCAGCATTTT.

The CDR3 here is CSVILQGSQPQHF. The CDR3, as DNA: TGCAGCGTTATTTTACAGGGGAGTCAGCCCCAGCATTTT. The V call is TRBV29-1, the J call TRBJ1-5; TRBD1 matches at 7 bases. This CDR3 has 13 amino acids. The germline V gene has CDR1 SQVTM and CDR2 ANQGSEA. Losses at the gene ends were 5 bases for V and 6 bases for J; bases not matched to a gene: 7.

The chain carries TRBV7-9 and TRBJ1-5; a possible D gene is TRBD1 (5 bases). The V and J ends lost 2 bases and 15 bases respectively, with 17 bases between them. The CDR3 contains 13 residues. Germline V gene data show CDR1 as SEHNR and CDR2 as FQNEAQ (reference sequence). CDR3 coding DNA: TGTGCCAGCAGCTTAACAGGCCCCAGCCCCATGCATTTT. It encodes CASSLTGPSPMHF.

This chain uses TRBV2 with TRBJ2-3, with TRBD2 identical over 11 bases. Germline CDR1 SNHLY, CDR2 FYNNEI. This CDR3 has 16 residues. The V gene end was trimmed by 3 bases and the J gene end by 6 bases; junction bases not matched to a gene: 8. The CDR3 spells CASSDRGLAVGDTQYF. The CDR3 DNA follows: TGTGCCAGCAGTGATCGGGGACTAGCGGTGGGCGATACGCAGTATTTT.

The V gene is TRBV6-5, the J gene TRBJ2-7; 7 bases fit TRBD2. The CDR3 runs 16 residues. The V gene's germline CDR1 is MNHEY and CDR2 SVGAGI. Trimming cost V 0 bases and J 2 bases; bases outside gene matches: 7. DNA for the CDR3: TGTGCCAGCAGTTACTCGGGCGCCGGGGGGACCTACGAGCAGTACTTC. It specifies CASSYSGAGGTYEQYF.

The V and J genes are TRBV7-9 and TRBJ1-2, with TRBD1 matching over 9 bases. J lost 9 bases, V lost 5 bases, and 7 bases had no gene match. Per the germline V gene, CDR1 is SEHNR and CDR2 is FQNEAQ (reference sequence). This CDR3 has 13 residues. CDR3 region: CASSADRGNRYTF. The CDR3 DNA follows: TGTGCCAGCAGCGCCGACAGGGGGAATCGCTACACCTTC.

The genes are TRBV27 and TRBJ2-7; 10 nucleotides align to TRBD2. Germline CDR1 MNHEY, CDR2 SMNVEV (reference sequence). The CDR3 runs to 14 residues. V shed 4 bases and J 6 bases; nucleotides not matched to a gene: 6. CDR3 sequence (DNA): TGTGCCAGCAGTTCCCCTAGCGGGAGATCCGAGCAGTACTTC. This translates into CASSSPSGRSEQYF.

The table lists this clone with a few counts. The chain employs TRBV29-1 and TRBJ2-3, with TRBD1 matching over 7 bases. V lost 5 bases and J lost 0; bases outside the gene matches: 2. The CDR3 is 13 amino acids. The germline gives CDR1 SQVTM, CDR2 ANQGSEA. CDR3 DNA sequence: TGCAGCGTTAGGACAGGTAGCACAGATACGCAGTATTTT. It codes for CSVRTGSTDTQYF.

This chain links TRBV7-2 with TRBJ1-3; 9 nucleotides line up with TRBD1. V was clipped by 5 bases and J by 6 bases; unmatched bases: 8. The CDR3 totals 15 residues. From germline, CDR1 is SGHTA and CDR2 FQGNSA. CDR3: CASSLDRGGENTIYF. The DNA of the CDR3 is TGTGCCAGCAGCCTGGACAGGGGTGGTGAAAACACCATATATTTT.

The chain recombines TRBV6-5 with TRBJ2-3; D is perhaps TRBD1 (5 bases). Germline V gene data show CDR1 as MNHEY and CDR2 as SVGAGI. The CDR3 runs to 13 residues. V was clipped by 2 bases and J by 5 bases, with 8 bases between them. The CDR3 DNA is TGTGCCAGCAGTTACGAAGGGGAAGATACGCAGTATTTT. Its translation is CASSYEGEDTQYF.

The chain uses TRBV10-3 and TRBJ1-2; no reliable D call. The CDR3 is 12 residues long. The V end lost 7 bases, the J end lost 1 base, and 7 bases lay between the germline ends. CDR1 is ENHRY and CDR2 is SYGVKD in the germline V gene. The CDR3 sequence: CAITDNNYGYTF. The CDR3 DNA sequence: TGTGCCATCACAGATAATAACTATGGCTACACCTTC.

The chain uses TRBV5-4 and TRBJ2-7; D is possibly TRBD1 (6 bases). There are 12 residues in the CDR3. Between the trimmed V and J ends, which lost 0 bases and 6 bases, there was a span of 7 bases. Looked up from germline, CDR1 is SGHNT and CDR2 is YYREEE (reference sequence). The CDR3 DNA follows: TGTGCCAGCAGCTTGGAAGGGGGCGAGCAGTACTTC. The encoded protein is CASSLEGGEQYF. Using reference TRBV5-4 and TRBJ2-7 for the parts outside the CDR3, the full variable domain is ETGVTQSPTHLIKTRGQQVTLRCSSQSGHNTVSWYQQALGQGPQFIFQYYREEENGRGNFPPRFSGLQFPNYSSELNVNALELDDSALYLCASSLEGGEQYFGPGTRLTVT.

The CDR3 nucleotides read TGTGCCAGCAGCCCTGGGACAGGGAACGGCTACACCTTC. Residues: CASSPGTGNGYTF. J is TRBJ1-2 and V is TRBV11-2; TRBD1 matches 9 bases. The CDR3 totals 13 residues. J was trimmed by 8 bases and V by 5 bases; bases with no gene match: 6. The germline gives CDR1 SGHAT, CDR2 FQNNGV.